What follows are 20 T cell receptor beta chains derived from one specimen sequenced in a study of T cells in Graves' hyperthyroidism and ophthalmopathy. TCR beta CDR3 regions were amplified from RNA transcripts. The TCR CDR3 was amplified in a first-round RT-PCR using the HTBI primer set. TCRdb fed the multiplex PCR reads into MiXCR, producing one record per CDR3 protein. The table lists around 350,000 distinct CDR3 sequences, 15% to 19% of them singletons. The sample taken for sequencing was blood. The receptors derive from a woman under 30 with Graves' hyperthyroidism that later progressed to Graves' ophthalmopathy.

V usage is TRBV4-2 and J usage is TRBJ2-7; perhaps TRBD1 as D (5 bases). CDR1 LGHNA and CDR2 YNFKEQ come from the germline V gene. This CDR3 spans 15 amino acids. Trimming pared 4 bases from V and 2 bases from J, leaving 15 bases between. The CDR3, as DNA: TGTGCCAGCAGCCTACAGGTCGGCGGAACCTACGAGCAGTACTTC. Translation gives CASSLQVGGTYEQYF.

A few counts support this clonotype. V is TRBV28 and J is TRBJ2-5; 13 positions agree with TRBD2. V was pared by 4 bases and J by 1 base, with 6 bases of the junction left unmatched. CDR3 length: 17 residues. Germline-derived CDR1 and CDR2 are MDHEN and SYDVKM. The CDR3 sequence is CASSSRTSGGFQETQYF. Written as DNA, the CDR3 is TGTGCCAGCAGTTCCAGGACTAGCGGGGGTTTCCAAGAGACCCAGTACTTC.

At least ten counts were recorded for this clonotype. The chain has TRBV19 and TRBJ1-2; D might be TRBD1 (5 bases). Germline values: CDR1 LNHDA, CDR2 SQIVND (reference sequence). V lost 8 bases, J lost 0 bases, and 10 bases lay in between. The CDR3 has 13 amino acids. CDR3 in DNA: TGTGCCAGTCATCAGGGAGCTAACTATGGCTACACCTTC. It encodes CASHQGANYGYTF.

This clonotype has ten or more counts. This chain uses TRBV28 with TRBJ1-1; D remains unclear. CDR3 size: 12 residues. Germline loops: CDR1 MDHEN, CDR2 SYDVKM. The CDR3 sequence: CAAGRVNTEAFF. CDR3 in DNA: TGTGCAGCCGGAAGGGTGAACACTGAAGCTTTCTTT.

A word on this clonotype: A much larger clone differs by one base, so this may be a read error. CDR3 DNA sequence: TGCAGTGTAGACCCTCTCTACACTGAAGCTTTCTTT. Translation gives CSVDPLYTEAFF. The chain is built from TRBV20-1 and TRBJ1-1, with D uncertain. The germline CDR1 and CDR2 sequences are DFQATT and SNEGSKA (reference sequence). The CDR3 sequence is 12 residues long. V lost 7 bases, J lost 3 bases, and 12 bases lay in between.

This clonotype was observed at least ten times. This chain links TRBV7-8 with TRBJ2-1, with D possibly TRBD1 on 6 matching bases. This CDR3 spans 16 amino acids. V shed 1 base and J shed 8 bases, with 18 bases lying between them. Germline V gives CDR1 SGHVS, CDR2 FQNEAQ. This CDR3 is CASSLDTGRRIDEQFF. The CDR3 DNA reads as TGTGCCAGCAGCTTAGATACAGGGCGTCGGATCGATGAGCAGTTCTTC.

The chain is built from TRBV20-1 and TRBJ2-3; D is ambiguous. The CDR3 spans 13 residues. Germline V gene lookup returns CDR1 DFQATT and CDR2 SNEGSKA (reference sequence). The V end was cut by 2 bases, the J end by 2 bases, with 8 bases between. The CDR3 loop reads CSARLSITDTQYF. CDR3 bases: TGCAGTGCTAGACTTAGCATCACAGATACGCAGTATTTT.

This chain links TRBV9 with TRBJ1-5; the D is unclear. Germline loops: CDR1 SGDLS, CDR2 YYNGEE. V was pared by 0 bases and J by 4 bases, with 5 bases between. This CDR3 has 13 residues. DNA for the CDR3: TGTGCCAGCAGCGTAGACACGAATCAGCCCCAGCATTTT. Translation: CASSVDTNQPQHF.

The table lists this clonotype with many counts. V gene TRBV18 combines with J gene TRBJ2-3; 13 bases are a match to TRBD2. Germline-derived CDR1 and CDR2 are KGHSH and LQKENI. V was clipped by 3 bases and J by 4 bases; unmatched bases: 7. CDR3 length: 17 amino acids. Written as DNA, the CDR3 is TGTGCCAGCTCACCCGGACTAGCGGGAGTGGGTCCAGATACGCAGTATTTT. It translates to CASSPGLAGVGPDTQYF.

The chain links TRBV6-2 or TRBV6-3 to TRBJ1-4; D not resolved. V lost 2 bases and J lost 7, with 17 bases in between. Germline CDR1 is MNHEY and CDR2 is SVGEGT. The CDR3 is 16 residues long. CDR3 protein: CASSYARQAAPEKLFF. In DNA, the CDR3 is TGTGCCAGCAGTTACGCCCGCCAGGCCGCCCCTGAAAAACTGTTTTTT.

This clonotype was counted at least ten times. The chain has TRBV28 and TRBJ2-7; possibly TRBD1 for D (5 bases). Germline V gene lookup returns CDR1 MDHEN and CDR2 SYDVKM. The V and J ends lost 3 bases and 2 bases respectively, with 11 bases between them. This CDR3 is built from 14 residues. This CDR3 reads CASSFLPGPYEQYF. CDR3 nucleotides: TGTGCCAGCAGTTTCTTGCCAGGGCCCTACGAGCAGTACTTC.

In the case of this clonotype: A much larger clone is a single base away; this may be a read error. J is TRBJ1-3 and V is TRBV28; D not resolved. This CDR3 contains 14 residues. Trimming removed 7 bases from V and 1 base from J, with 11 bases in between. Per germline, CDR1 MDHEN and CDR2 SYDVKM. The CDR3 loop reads CASMGIVSGNTIYF. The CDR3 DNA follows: TGTGCCAGCATGGGGATAGTGTCTGGAAACACCATATATTTT.

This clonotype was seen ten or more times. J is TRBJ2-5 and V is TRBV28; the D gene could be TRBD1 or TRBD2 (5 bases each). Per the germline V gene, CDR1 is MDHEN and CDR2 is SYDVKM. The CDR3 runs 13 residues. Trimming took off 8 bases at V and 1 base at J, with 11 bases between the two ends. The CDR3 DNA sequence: TGTGCCAGCGTCCGGGACGGCCAAGAGACCCAGTACTTC. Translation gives CASVRDGQETQYF.

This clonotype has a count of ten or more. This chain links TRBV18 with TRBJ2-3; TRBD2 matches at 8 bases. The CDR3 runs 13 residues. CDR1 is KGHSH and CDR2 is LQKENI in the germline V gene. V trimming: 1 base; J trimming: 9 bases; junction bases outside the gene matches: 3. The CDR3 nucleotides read TGTGCCAGCTCACCACGGGAGCGGGAGACGCAGTATTTT. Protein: CASSPRERETQYF.

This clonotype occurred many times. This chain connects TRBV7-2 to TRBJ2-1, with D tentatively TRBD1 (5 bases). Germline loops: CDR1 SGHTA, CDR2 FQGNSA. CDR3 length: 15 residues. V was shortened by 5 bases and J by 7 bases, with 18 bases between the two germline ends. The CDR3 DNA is TGTGCCAGCAGCCCAGGGAACCACCAGTGGAATGAGCAGTTCTTC. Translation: CASSPGNHQWNEQFF.

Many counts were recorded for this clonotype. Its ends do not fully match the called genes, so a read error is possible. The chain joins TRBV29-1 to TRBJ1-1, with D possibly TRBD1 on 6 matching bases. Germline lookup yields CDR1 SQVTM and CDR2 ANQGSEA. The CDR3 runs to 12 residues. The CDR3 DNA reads TGCAGCGTTCACAGGGAGAACGCTGAAGCTTTCTTT. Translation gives CSVHRENAEAFF.

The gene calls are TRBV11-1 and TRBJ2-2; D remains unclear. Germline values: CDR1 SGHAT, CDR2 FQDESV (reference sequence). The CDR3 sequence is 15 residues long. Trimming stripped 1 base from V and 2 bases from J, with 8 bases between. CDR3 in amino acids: CASSLEVGNTGELFF. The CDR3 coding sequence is TGTGCCAGCAGCTTAGAGGTGGGAAACACCGGGGAGCTGTTTTTT.

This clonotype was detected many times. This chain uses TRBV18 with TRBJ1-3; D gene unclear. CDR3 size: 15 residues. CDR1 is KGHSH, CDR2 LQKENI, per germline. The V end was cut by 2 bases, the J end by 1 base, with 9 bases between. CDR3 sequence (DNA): TGTGCCAGCTCACCAACGGAGGTATCTGGAAACACCATATATTTT. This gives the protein CASSPTEVSGNTIYF.

In DNA form, the CDR3 reads TGTGCCAGCAGCCAGGGACAAGGTGAGCAGTTCTTC. It yields the protein CASSQGQGEQFF. The J gene is TRBJ2-1, the V gene TRBV4-2; a weak D match, TRBD1 (6 bases). This CDR3 has 12 amino acids. With 3 bases removed from V and 9 bases from J, the gap between germline ends came to 9 bases. The germline V gene encodes CDR1 LGHNA and CDR2 YNFKEQ.

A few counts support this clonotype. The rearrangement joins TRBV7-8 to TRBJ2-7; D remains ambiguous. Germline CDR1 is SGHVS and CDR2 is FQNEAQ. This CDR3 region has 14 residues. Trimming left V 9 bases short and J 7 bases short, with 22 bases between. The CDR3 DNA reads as TGTGCCAGTAGTATAGGCGCCTCGTACGGTGAGCAGTACTTC. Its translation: CASSIGASYGEQYF.